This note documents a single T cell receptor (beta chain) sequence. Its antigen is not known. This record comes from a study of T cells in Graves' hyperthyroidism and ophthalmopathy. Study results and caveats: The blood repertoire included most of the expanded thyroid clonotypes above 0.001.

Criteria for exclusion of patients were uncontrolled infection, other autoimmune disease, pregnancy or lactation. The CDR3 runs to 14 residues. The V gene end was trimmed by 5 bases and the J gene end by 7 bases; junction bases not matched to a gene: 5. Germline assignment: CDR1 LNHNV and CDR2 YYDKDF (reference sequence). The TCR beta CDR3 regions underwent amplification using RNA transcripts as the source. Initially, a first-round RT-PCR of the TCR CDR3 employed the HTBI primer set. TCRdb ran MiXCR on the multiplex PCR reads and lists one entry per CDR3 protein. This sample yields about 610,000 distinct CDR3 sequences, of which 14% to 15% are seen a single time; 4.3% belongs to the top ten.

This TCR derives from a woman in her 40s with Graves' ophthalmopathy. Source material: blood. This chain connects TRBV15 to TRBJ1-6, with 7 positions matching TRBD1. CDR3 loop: CATSSGTVNSPLHF. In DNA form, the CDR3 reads TGTGCCACCAGCTCCGGGACAGTCAATTCACCCCTCCACTTT.